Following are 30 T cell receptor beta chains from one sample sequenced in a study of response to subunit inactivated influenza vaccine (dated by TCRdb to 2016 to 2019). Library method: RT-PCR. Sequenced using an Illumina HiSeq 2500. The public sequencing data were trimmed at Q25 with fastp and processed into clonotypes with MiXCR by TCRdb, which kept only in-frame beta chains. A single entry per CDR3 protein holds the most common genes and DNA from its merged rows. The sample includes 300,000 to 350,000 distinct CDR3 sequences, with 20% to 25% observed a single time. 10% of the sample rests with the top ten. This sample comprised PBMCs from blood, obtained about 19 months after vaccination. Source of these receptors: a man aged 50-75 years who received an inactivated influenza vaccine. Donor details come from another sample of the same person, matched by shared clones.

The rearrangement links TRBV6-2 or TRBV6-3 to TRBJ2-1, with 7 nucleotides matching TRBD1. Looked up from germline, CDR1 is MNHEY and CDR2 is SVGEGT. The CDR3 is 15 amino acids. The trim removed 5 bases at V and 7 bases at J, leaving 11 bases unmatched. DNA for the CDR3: TGTGCCAGCAGTGTAAACCCGGGACAGAGGAATGAGCAGTTCTTC. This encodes CASSVNPGQRNEQFF.

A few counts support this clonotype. CDR3 protein: CASSSRLAGSTGELFF. In DNA form, the CDR3 reads TGTGCCAGCAGCTCCAGACTAGCGGGATCAACCGGGGAGCTGTTTTTT. The rearrangement uses TRBV7-9 and TRBJ2-2, with 11 bases aligning to TRBD2. From germline, CDR1 is SEHNR and CDR2 FQNEAQ (reference sequence). V trimming: 4 bases; J trimming: 5 bases; junction bases outside the gene matches: 6. The CDR3 sequence is 16 residues long.

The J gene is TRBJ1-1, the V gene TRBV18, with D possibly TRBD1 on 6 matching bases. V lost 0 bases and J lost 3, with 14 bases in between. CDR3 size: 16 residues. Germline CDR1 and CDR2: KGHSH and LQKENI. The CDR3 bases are TGTGCCAGCTCACCACCTGAAGGTCAGGGGTACACTGAAGCTTTCTTT. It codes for CASSPPEGQGYTEAFF.

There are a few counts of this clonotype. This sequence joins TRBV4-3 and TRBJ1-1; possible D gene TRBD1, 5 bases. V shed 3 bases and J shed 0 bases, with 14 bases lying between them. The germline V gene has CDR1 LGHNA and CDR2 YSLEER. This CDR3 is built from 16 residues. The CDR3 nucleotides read TGCGCCAGCAGCCACCATTTGAGGGGATTGAACACTGAAGCTTTCTTT. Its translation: CASSHHLRGLNTEAFF.

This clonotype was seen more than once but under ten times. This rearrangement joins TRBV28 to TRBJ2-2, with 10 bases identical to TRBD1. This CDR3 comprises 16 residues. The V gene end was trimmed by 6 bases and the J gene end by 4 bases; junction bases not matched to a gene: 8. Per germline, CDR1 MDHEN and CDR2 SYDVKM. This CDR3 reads CASRLSGTGATGELFF. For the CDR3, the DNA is TGTGCCAGCAGACTTTCCGGGACAGGGGCCACCGGGGAGCTGTTTTTT.

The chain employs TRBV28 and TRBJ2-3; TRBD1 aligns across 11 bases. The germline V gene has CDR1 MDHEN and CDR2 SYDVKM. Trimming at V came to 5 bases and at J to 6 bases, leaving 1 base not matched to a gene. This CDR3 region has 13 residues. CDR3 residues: CASSGTGGDTQYF. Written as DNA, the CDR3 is TGTGCCAGCAGTGGGACAGGGGGGGATACGCAGTATTTT.

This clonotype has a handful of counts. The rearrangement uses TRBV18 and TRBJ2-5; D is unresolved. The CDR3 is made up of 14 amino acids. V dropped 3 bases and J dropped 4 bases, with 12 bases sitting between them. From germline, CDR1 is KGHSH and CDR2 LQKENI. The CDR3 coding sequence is TGTGCCAGCTCACCTACCTCGGTTCCAGAGACCCAGTACTTC. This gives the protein CASSPTSVPETQYF.

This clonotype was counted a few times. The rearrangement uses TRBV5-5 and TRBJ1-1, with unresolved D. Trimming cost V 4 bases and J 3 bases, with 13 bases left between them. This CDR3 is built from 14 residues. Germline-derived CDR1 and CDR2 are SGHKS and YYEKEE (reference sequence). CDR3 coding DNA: TGTGCCAGCAGCGGCCCGGGCGGGTACACTGAAGCTTTCTTT. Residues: CASSGPGGYTEAFF.

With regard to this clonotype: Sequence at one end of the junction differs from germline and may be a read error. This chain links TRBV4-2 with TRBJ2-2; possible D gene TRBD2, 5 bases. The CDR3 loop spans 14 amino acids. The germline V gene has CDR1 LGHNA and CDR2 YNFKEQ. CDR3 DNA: TGTGCCAGCAGCGGCCGGCAAGCCACCGGGGAGCTTTTTTTT. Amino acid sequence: CASSGRQATGELFF.

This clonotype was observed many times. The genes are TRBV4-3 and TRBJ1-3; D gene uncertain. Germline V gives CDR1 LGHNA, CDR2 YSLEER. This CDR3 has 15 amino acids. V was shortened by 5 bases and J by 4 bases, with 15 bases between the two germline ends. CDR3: CASSLQRRAGNTIYF. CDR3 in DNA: TGCGCCAGCAGCTTGCAAAGAAGGGCCGGAAACACCATATATTTT.

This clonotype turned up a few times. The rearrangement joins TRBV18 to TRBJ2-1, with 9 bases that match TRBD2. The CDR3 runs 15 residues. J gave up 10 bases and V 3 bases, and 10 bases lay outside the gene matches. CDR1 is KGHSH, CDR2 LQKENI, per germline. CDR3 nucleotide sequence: TGTGCCAGCTCACCTCTCGGCGGGGGGGTTATAGAGCAGTTCTTC. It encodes CASSPLGGGVIEQFF. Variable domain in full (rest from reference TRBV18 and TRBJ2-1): NAGVMQNPRHLVRRRGQEARLRCSPMKGHSHVYWYRQLPEEGLKFMVYLQKENIIDESGMPKERFSAEFPKEGPSILRIQQVVRGDSAAYFCASSPLGGGVIEQFFGPGTRLTVL.

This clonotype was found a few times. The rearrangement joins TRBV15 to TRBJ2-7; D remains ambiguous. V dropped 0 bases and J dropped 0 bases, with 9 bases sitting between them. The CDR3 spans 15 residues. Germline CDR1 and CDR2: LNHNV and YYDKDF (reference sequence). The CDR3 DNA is TGTGCCACCAGCAGAGATCTGGGGTCCTCCTACGAGCAGTACTTC. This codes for CATSRDLGSSYEQYF.

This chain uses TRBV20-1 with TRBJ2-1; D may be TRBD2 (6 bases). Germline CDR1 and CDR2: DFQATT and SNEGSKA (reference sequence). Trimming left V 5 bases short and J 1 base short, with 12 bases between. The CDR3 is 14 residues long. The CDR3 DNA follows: TGCAGTGCTCCGGGGGAATATTCCTACAATGAGCAGTTCTTC. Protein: CSAPGEYSYNEQFF.

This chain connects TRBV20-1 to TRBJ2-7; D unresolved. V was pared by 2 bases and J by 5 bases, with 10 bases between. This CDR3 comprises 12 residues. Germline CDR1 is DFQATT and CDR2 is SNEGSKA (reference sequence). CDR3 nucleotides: TGCAGTGCTAGACTAGATTCCGACGAGCAGTACTTC. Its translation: CSARLDSDEQYF.

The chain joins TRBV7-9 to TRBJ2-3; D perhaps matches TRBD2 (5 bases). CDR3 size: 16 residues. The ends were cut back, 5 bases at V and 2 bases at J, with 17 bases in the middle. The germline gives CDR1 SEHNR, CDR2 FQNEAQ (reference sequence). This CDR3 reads CASSNPGSMDTDTQYF. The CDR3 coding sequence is TGTGCCAGCAGCAACCCGGGGAGTATGGACACAGATACGCAGTATTTT.

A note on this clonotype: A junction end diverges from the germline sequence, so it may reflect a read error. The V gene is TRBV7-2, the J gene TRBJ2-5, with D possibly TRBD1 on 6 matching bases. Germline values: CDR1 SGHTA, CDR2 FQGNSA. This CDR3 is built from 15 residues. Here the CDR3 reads CASSLAGVSRQTQYF. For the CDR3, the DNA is TGTGCCAGCAGCCTAGCAGGGGTTAGCAGGCAGACCCAGTACTTC.

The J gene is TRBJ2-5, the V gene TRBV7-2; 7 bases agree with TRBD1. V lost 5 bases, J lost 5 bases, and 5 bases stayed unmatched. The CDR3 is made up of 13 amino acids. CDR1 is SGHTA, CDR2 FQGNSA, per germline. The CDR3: CASSRTGFETQYF. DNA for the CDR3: TGTGCCAGCAGCCGGACAGGATTTGAGACCCAGTACTTC.

The CDR3 DNA sequence: TGTGCCAGCAGCACTTACAGACATGGCTACACCTTC. Amino acids: CASSTYRHGYTF. The rearrangement links TRBV3-1 to TRBJ1-2; D is undetermined. This CDR3 comprises 12 residues. Trimming left V 5 bases short and J 6 bases short, with 10 bases between. Germline V gene data show CDR1 as LGHDT and CDR2 as YNNKEL (reference sequence).

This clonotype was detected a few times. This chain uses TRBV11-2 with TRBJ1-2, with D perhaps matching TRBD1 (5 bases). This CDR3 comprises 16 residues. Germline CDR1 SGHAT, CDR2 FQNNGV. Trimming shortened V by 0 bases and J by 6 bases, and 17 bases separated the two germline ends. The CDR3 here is CASSLEETGSRNGYTF. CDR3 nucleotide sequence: TGTGCCAGCAGCTTAGAGGAAACAGGTTCGAGGAATGGCTACACCTTC.

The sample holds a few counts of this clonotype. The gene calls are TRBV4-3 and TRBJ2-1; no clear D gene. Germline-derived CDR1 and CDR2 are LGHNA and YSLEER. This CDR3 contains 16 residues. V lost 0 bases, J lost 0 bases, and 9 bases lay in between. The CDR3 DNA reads TGCGCCAGCAGCCAAGATTGGCCTCCCTCCTACAATGAGCAGTTCTTC. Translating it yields CASSQDWPPSYNEQFF.

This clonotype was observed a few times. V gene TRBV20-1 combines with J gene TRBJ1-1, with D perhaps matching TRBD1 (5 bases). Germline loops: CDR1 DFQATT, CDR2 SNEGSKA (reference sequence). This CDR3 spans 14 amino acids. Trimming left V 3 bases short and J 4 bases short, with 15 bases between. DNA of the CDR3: TGCAGTGCTAGTAGGGGCTCGAGGGCCACTGAAGCTTTCTTT. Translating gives CSASRGSRATEAFF.

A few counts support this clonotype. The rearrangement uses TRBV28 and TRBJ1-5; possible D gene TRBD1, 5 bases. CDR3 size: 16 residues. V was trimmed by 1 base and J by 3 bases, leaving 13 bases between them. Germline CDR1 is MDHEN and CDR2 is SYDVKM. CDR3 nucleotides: TGTGCCAGCAGTTTATCGTCTGGGGGTGACAATCAGCCCCAGCATTTT. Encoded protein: CASSLSSGGDNQPQHF.

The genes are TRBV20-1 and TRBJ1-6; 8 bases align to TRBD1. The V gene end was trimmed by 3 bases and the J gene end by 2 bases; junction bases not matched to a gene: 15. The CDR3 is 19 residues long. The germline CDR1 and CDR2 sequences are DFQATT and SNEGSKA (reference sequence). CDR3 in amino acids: CSARAPGQEEFPYNSPLHF. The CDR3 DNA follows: TGCAGTGCTAGGGCCCCGGGACAGGAGGAATTCCCCTATAATTCACCCCTCCACTTT.

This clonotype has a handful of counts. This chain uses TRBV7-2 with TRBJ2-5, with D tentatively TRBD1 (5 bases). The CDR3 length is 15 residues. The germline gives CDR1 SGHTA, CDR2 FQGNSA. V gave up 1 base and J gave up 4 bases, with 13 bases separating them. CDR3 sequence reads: CASSLGGLGLETQYF. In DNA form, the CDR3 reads TGTGCCAGCAGCTTAGGAGGTTTGGGGCTAGAGACCCAGTACTTC.

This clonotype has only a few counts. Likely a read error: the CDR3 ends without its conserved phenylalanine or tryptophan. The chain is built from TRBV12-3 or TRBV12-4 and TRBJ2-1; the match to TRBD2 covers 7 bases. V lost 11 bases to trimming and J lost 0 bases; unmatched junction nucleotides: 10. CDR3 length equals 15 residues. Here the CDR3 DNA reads TGTGCCTCTTCTAGCGGAATCAGCTCCTACAATGAGCAGTTCCTC. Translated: CASSSGISSYNEQFL.

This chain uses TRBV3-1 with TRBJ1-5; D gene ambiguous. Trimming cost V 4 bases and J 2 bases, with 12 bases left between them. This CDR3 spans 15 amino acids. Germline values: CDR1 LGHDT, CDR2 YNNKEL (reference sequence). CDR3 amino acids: CASSPTHGGNQPQHF. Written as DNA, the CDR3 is TGTGCCAGCAGCCCCACGCACGGGGGCAATCAGCCCCAGCATTTT.

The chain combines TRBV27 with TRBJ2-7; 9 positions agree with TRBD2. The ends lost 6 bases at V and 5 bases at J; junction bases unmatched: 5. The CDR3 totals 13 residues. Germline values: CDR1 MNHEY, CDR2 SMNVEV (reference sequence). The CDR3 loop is CASSRSGSHEQYF. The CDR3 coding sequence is TGTGCCAGCAGCCGTAGCGGGAGCCACGAGCAGTACTTC.

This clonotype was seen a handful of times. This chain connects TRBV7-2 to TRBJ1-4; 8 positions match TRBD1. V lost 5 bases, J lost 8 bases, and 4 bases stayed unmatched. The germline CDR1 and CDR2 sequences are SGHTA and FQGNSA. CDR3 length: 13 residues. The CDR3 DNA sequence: TGTGCCAGCAGCACCCGGACAGGGGAAAAACTGTTTTTT. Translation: CASSTRTGEKLFF.

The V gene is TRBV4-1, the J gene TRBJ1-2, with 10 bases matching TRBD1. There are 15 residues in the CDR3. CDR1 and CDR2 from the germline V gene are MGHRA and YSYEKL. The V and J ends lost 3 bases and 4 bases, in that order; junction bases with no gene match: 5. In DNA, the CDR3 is TGCGCCAGCAGCCAGGGGACAGGGGCAGGCTATGGCTACACCTTC. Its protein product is CASSQGTGAGYGYTF.

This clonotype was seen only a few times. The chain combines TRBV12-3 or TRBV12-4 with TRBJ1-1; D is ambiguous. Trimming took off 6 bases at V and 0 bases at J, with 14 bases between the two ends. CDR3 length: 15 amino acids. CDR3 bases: TGTGCCAGCAGCTCTGGACGGCCACTGAACACTGAAGCTTTCTTT. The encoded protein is CASSSGRPLNTEAFF.